A selection of T cell receptor beta chains follows, all from one sample in a study of shared clonotypes between healthy human individuals. TCRdb's copy holds only in-frame clones and misses some; the assay was immunoSEQ multiplex PCR. Of over 2 million clones in the sample, around 90% were seen once. The specimen was naive CD4+ T cells from PBMCs. Receptors were obtained from a man aged 18 to 29 in good health. Some clones in this sample may be carry-over from other donors' samples. CDR3s include the opening cysteine and the closing phenylalanine or tryptophan. The order of the fields is D gene, J gene, V gene, clone size, CDR3 protein, CDR3 DNA. D genes are given only for firm matches. Size tells how often a clone was seen (once, few, many) or the class of an expanded clone, and some rows leave it out.

D gene: -; J gene: TRBJ1-2; V gene: TRBV7-9; clone size: -; CDR3 protein: CASSEAGTSQVGYTF; CDR3 DNA: TGTGCCAGCAGCGAAGCAGGGACAAGTCAAGTGGGCTACACCTTC
D gene: -; J gene: TRBJ2-1; V gene: TRBV28; clone size: -; CDR3 protein: CASSLYFSASSSYNEQFF; CDR3 DNA: TGTGCCAGCAGTTTGTATTTCTCAGCGTCGAGCTCCTACAATGAGCAGTTCTTC
D gene: -; J gene: TRBJ1-3; V gene: TRBV28; clone size: -; CDR3 protein: CASTLGGVRNTIYF; CDR3 DNA: TGTGCCAGCACTCTAGGGGGAGTTCGAAACACCATATATTTT
D gene: TRBD1; J gene: TRBJ2-2; V gene: TRBV5-1; clone size: once; CDR3 protein: CASSRDRVISGELFF; CDR3 DNA: TGCGCCAGCAGCCGGGACAGGGTTATATCCGGGGAGCTGTTTTTT
D gene: -; J gene: TRBJ1-2; V gene: TRBV23-1; clone size: -; CDR3 protein: CASSQSLPTRTAANYGYTF; CDR3 DNA: TGCGCCAGCAGTCAATCACTACCGACACGGACAGCAGCTAACTATGGCTACACCTTC
D gene: TRBD1; J gene: TRBJ2-7; V gene: TRBV10-3; clone size: -; CDR3 protein: CAISRDRGSYEQYF; CDR3 DNA: TGTGCCATCAGCCGGGACAGGGGATCATACGAGCAGTACTTC
D gene: TRBD1; J gene: TRBJ1-2; V gene: TRBV18; clone size: -; CDR3 protein: CASSPWGTGGANYGYTF; CDR3 DNA: TGTGCCAGCTCACCGTGGGGGACAGGGGGCGCGAACTATGGCTACACCTTC
D gene: TRBD2; J gene: TRBJ2-1; V gene: TRBV18; clone size: -; CDR3 protein: CASSLHSGGTYNEQFF; CDR3 DNA: TGTGCCAGCTCACTGCATAGCGGGGGGACCTACAATGAGCAGTTCTTC
D gene: -; J gene: TRBJ2-5; V gene: TRBV7-2; clone size: -; CDR3 protein: CASSAMETQYF; CDR3 DNA: TGTGCCAGCAGCGCGATGGAGACCCAGTACTTC
D gene: -; J gene: TRBJ2-1; V gene: TRBV7-9; clone size: once; CDR3 protein: CASSPRVVGEQFF; CDR3 DNA: TGTGCCAGCAGCCCCCGGGTAGTTGGTGAGCAGTTCTTC
D gene: TRBD1; J gene: TRBJ2-7; V gene: TRBV20-1; clone size: once; CDR3 protein: CSGQGAYEQYF; CDR3 DNA: TGCAGTGGTCAGGGGGCCTACGAGCAGTACTTC
D gene: TRBD1; J gene: TRBJ1-2; V gene: TRBV5-6; clone size: -; CDR3 protein: CASSFSPRGPNYGYTF; CDR3 DNA: TGTGCCAGCAGCTTCTCTCCTAGGGGGCCAAACTATGGCTACACCTTC
D gene: -; J gene: TRBJ1-2; V gene: TRBV10-1; clone size: -; CDR3 protein: CASSESVGETAYGYTF; CDR3 DNA: TGCGCCAGCAGTGAGTCCGTTGGTGAGACAGCCTATGGCTACACCTTC
D gene: TRBD1; J gene: TRBJ2-3; V gene: TRBV5-5; clone size: -; CDR3 protein: CASSSYRTGSTDTQYF; CDR3 DNA: TGTGCCAGCAGCTCATATCGGACAGGCAGCACAGATACGCAGTATTTT
D gene: TRBD1; J gene: TRBJ2-6; V gene: TRBV18; clone size: -; CDR3 protein: CASSPRQGATPGANVLTF; CDR3 DNA: TGTGCCAGCTCACCACGCCAGGGGGCGACGCCTGGGGCCAACGTCCTGACTTTC
D gene: -; J gene: TRBJ1-1; V gene: TRBV6-1; clone size: -; CDR3 protein: CASSEPGPTEAFF; CDR3 DNA: TGTGCCAGCAGTGAACCGGGGCCCACTGAAGCTTTCTTT
D gene: TRBD1; J gene: TRBJ2-2; V gene: TRBV5-1; clone size: -; CDR3 protein: CASRPTGGSKSGELFF; CDR3 DNA: TGCGCCAGCAGGCCGACAGGGGGGTCCAAAAGCGGGGAGCTGTTTTTT
D gene: TRBD1; J gene: TRBJ2-7; V gene: TRBV30; clone size: -; CDR3 protein: CAWSGGQGREQYF; CDR3 DNA: TGTGCCTGGAGCGGGGGACAGGGCCGGGAGCAGTACTTC
D gene: TRBD1; J gene: TRBJ1-3; V gene: TRBV9; clone size: -; CDR3 protein: CASSLTGVKGNTIYF; CDR3 DNA: TGTGCCAGCAGCCTCACAGGGGTGAAAGGAAACACCATATATTTT
D gene: -; J gene: TRBJ1-3; V gene: TRBV2; clone size: -; CDR3 protein: CASSESRGDTIYF; CDR3 DNA: TGTGCCAGCAGTGAATCAAGGGGAGACACCATATATTTT
D gene: -; J gene: TRBJ2-3; V gene: TRBV28; clone size: -; CDR3 protein: CASSVAGRGQYF; CDR3 DNA: TGTGCCAGCAGCGTCGCGGGCAGGGGGCAGTATTTT
D gene: -; J gene: TRBJ1-1; V gene: TRBV5-1; clone size: -; CDR3 protein: CASSLAGDVEAFF; CDR3 DNA: TGCGCCAGCAGCTTGGCCGGGGACGTTGAAGCTTTCTTT
D gene: -; J gene: TRBJ2-6; V gene: TRBV6-5; clone size: -; CDR3 protein: CASRAENSGANVLTF; CDR3 DNA: TGTGCCAGCAGGGCAGAAAACTCTGGGGCCAACGTCCTGACTTTC
D gene: -; J gene: TRBJ2-1; V gene: TRBV5-1; clone size: -; CDR3 protein: CASSPDGSSYNEQFF; CDR3 DNA: TGCGCCAGCAGCCCTGACGGGAGCTCCTACAATGAGCAGTTCTTC
D gene: -; J gene: TRBJ1-1; V gene: TRBV5-1; clone size: -; CDR3 protein: CASSEGQPSNTEAFF; CDR3 DNA: TGCGCCAGCAGCGAAGGACAGCCGTCGAACACTGAAGCTTTCTTT
D gene: TRBD2; J gene: TRBJ2-2; V gene: TRBV28; clone size: -; CDR3 protein: CASRSSSGRNTGELFF; CDR3 DNA: TGTGCCAGCAGATCATCTAGCGGGAGGAACACCGGGGAGCTGTTTTTT
D gene: TRBD2; J gene: TRBJ2-1; V gene: TRBV5-1; clone size: -; CDR3 protein: CASSSVLAGTHNEQFF; CDR3 DNA: TGCGCCAGCAGCTCTGTACTAGCGGGAACCCACAATGAGCAGTTCTTC
D gene: TRBD2; J gene: TRBJ2-1; V gene: TRBV11-2; clone size: -; CDR3 protein: CASMRREHTNEQFF; CDR3 DNA: TGTGCCAGCATGCGGCGGGAGCATACCAATGAGCAGTTCTTC
D gene: TRBD1; J gene: TRBJ2-7; V gene: TRBV7-2; clone size: -; CDR3 protein: CASSPRQGYEQYF; CDR3 DNA: TGTGCCAGCAGCCCCAGACAGGGCTACGAGCAGTACTTC
D gene: -; J gene: TRBJ2-2; V gene: TRBV2; clone size: -; CDR3 protein: CASSEAMNTGELFF; CDR3 DNA: TGTGCCAGCAGTGAGGCCATGAACACCGGGGAGCTGTTTTTT
D gene: TRBD2; J gene: TRBJ2-2; V gene: TRBV5-1; clone size: -; CDR3 protein: CASSLKASGNTGELFF; CDR3 DNA: TGCGCCAGCAGCTTGAAAGCTAGCGGGAACACCGGGGAGCTGTTTTTT